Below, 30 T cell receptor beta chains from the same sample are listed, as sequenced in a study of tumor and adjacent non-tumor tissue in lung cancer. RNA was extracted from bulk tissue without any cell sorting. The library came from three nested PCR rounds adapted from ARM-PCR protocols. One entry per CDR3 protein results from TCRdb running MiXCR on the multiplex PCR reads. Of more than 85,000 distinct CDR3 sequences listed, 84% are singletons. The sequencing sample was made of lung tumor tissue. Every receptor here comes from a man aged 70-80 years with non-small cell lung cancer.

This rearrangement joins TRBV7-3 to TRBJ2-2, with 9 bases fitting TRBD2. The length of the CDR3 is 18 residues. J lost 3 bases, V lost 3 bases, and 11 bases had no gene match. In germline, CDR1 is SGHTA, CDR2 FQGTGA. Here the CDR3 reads CASSLIPAGGRDTGELFF. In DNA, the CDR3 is TGTGCCAGCAGCTTGATCCCAGCGGGGGGCCGGGACACCGGGGAGCTGTTTTTT.

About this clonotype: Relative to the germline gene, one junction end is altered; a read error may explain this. CDR3 sequence (DNA): TGTGCCAGGAGCTTAGATGGGGCCCAGACTCGCGAGCAATACTTC. Encoded protein: CARSLDGAQTREQYF. This chain connects TRBV11-3 to TRBJ2-7; D perhaps matches TRBD1 (5 bases). CDR1 and CDR2 (germline): SGHNT, YENEEA. The CDR3 totals 15 residues.

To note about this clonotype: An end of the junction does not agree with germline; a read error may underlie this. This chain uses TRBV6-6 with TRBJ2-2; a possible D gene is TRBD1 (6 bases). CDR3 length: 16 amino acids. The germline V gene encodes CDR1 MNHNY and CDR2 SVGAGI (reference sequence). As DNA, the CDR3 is TGTGCCACCAGTTACCGAGGGGGACGGGCCACCAGGGAGCTGTTTTTT. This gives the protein CATSYRGGRATRELFF.

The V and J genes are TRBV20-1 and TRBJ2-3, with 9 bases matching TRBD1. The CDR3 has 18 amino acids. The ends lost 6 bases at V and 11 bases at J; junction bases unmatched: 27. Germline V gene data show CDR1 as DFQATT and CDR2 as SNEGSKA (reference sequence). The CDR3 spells CSATRDRDANGTIYMQYF. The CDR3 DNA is TGCAGTGCCACCCGGGACAGGGATGCTAACGGGACCATATATATGCAGTATTTT.

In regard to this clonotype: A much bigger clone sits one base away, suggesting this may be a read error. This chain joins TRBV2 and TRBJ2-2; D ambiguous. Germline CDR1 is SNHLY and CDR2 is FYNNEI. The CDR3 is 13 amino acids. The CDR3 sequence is CAGSDKNTGELFF. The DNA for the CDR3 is TGTGCCGGCAGTGACAAGAACACCGGGGAGCTGTTTTTT.

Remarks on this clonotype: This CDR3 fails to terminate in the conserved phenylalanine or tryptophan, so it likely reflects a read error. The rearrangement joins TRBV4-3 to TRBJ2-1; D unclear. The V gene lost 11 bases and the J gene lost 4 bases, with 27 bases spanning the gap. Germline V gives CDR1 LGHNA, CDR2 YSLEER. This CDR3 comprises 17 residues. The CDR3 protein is CAGSQDPARAEYNEQFI. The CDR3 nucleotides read TGCGCCGGAAGCCAAGACCCAGCGAGAGCTGAATACAATGAGCAGTTCATC.

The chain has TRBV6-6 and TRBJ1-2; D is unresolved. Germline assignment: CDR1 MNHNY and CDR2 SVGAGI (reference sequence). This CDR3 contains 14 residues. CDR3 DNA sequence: TGTGCAGACACCCCCCCAGGCGCCTCCTATGGCTACACCTTC. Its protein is CADTPPGASYGYTF.

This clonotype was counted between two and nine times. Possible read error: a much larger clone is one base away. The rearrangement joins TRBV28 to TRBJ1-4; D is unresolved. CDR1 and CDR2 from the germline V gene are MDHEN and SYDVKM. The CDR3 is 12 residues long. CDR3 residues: CASRKEYDKLFF. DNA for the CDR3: TGTGCCAGCAGGAAGGAATATGACAAACTGTTTTTT.

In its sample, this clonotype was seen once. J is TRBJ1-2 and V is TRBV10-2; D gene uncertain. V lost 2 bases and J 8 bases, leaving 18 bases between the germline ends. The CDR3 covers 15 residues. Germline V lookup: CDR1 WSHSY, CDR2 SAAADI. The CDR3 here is CASSEGRTADCGYTF. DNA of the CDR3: TGCGCCAGCAGTGAGGGAAGGACGGCGGACTGCGGCTACACCTTC.

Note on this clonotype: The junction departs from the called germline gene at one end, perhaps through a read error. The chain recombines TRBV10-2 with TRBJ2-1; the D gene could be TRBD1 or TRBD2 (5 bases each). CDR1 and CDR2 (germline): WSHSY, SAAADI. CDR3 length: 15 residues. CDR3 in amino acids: CASRSPGPYSHKHFF. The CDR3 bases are TGCGCCAGCAGGTCCCCGGGACCCTATTCTCATAAGCACTTCTTC.

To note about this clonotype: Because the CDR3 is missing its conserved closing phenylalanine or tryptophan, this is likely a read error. The DNA for the CDR3 is TGTGCCAACATTCCGGGACTAGGCAATACCAATGAGCAGTTCATC. This sequence encodes CANIPGLGNTNEQFI. The chain has TRBV6-2 or TRBV6-3 and TRBJ2-1; 8 positions match TRBD2. Germline CDR1 reads MNHEY; CDR2 reads SVGEGT. V lost 10 bases to trimming and J lost 6 bases; unmatched junction nucleotides: 14. The CDR3 runs 15 residues.

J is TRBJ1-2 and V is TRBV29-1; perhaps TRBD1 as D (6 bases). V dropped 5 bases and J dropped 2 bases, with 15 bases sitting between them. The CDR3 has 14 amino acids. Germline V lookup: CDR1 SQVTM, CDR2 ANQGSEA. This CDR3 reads CSVPWWGLNYGYTF. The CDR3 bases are TGCAGCGTTCCCTGGTGGGGGCTGAACTATGGCTACACCTTC.

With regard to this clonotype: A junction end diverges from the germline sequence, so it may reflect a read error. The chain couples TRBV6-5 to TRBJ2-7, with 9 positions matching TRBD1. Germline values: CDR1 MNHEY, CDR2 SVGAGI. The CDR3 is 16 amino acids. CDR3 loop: CASRYSFTGGSYEQYF. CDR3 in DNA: TGTGCCAGCCGTTACTCGTTTACAGGGGGCAGTTACGAACAGTACTTC.

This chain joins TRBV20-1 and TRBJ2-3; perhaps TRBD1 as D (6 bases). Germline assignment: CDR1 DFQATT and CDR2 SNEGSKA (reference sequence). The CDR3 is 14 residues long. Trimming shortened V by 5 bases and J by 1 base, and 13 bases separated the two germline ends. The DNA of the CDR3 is TGCAGTGCTGTACACAGGGCAGGCACAGATACGCAGTATTTT. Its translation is CSAVHRAGTDTQYF.

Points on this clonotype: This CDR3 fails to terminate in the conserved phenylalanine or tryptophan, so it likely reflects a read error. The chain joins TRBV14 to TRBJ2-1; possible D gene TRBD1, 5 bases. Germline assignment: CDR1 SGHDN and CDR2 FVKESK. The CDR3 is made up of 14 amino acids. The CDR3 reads CASSIQGTYNEQFL. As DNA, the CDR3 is TGCGCCAGCAGCATCCAGGGCACTTACAATGAGCAGTTCTTA.

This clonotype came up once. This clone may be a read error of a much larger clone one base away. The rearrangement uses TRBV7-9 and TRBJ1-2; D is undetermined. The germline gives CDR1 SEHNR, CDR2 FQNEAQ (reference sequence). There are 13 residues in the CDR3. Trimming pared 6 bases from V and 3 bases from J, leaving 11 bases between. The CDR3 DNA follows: TGTGCCAGCAGTCAACAGAAATACTATGGCTACACCTTC. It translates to CASSQQKYYGYTF.

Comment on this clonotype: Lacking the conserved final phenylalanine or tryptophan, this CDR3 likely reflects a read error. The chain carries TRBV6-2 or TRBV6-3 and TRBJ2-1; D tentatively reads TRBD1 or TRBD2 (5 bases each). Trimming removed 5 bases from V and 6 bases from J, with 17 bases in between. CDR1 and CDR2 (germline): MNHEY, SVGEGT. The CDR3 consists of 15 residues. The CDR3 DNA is TGTGCCAGCAGTCGGGGTGGGCCAGGGATCAATGAGCAGTTCCTA. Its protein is CASSRGGPGINEQFL.

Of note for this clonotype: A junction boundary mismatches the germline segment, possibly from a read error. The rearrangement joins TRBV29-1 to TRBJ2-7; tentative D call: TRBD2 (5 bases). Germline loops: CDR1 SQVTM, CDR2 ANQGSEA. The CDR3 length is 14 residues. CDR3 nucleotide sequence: TGCAACGTTCTCAGAGGGCAGGCGTTGGACGAGCAGCACTTC. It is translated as CNVLRGQALDEQHF.

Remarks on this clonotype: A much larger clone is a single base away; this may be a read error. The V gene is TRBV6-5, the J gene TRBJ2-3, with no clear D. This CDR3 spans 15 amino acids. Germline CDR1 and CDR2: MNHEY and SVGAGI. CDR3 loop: CANSSHGVSTDTQYF. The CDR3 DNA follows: TGTGCCAACAGTAGTCATGGGGTTTCCACAGATACGCAGTATTTT.

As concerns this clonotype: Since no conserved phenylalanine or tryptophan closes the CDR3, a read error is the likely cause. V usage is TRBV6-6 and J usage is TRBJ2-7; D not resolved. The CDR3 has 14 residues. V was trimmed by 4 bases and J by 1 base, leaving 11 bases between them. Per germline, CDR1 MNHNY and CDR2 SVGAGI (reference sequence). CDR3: CASSSNMGSYEQYY. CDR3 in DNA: TGTGCCAGCAGTTCCAACATGGGATCCTACGAGCAGTACTAT.

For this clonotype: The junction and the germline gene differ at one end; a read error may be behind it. The DNA of the CDR3 is TGTGCCAGCAGTTTAAAACGGAGGACAGGGATGAACTATGGCTACGCCTTC. Translated: CASSLKRRTGMNYGYAF. The chain carries TRBV12-3 or TRBV12-4 and TRBJ1-2, with 8 positions matching TRBD1. This CDR3 region has 17 residues.

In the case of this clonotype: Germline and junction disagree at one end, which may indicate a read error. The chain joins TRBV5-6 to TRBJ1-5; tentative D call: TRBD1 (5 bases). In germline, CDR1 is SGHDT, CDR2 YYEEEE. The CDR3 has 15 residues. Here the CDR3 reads CASSLGRSIDQPQHF. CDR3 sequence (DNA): TGTGCCAGCAGCCTGGGACGGAGCATAGATCAGCCTCAGCATTTT.

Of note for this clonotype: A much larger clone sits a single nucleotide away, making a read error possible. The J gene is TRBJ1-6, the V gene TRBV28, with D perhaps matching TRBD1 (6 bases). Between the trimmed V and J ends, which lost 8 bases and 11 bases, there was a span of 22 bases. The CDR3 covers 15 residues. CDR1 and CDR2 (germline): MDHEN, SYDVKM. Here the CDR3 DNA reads TGTGCCAGCGGCCGCTCGACAGGCGGGATTGCACCCCTCCACTTT. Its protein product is CASGRSTGGIAPLHF.

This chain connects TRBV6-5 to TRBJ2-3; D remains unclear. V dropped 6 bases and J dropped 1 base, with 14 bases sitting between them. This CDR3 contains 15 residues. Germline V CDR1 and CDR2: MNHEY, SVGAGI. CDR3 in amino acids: CASSTPYMGTDTQYF. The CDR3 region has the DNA TGTGCCAGCAGCACTCCGTACATGGGCACAGATACGCAGTATTTT.

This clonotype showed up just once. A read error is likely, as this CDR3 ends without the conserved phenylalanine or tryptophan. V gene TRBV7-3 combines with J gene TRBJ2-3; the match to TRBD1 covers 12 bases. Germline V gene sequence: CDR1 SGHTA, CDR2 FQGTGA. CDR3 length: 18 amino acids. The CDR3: CASSITRGTGGETDTQYL. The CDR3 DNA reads TGTGCCAGCAGCATAACAAGGGGGACAGGGGGCGAGACAGATACGCAGTATCTG.

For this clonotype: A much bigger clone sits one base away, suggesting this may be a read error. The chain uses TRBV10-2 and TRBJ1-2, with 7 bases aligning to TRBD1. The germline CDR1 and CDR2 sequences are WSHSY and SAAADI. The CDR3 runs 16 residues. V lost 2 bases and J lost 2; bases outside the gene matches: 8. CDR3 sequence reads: CASSEGRGVKNYGYTF. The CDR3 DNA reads TGCGCCAGCAGTGAGGGCAGGGGGGTGAAAAACTATGGCTACACCTTC.

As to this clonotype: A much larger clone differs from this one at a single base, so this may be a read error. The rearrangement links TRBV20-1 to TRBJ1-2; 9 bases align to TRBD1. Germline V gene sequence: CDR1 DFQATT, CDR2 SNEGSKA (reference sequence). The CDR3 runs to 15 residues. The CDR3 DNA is TGCAGTGCTAGCTCCGGACAGGGGCGACTCTATGACTACACCTTC. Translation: CSASSGQGRLYDYTF.

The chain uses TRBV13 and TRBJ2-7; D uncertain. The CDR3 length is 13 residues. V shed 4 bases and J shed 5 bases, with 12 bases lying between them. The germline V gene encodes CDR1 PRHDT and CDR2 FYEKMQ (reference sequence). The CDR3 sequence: CASSSTAVNEQYF. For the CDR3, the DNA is TGTGCCAGCAGCTCAACCGCGGTGAACGAGCAGTACTTC.

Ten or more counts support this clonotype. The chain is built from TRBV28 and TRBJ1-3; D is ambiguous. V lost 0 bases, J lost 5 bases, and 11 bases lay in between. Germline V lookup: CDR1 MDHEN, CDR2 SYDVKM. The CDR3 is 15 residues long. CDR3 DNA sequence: TGTGCCAGCAGTTTATGGGAGACGGCACGAAACACCATATATTTT. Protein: CASSLWETARNTIYF.

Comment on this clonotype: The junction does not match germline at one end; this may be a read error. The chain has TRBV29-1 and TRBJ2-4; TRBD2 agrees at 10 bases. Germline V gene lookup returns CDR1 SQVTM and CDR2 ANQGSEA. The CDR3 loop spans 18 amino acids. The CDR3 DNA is TGCAGCCTTGAAGGGGGACTAGCGTGGGGACTAGCCAAAAACATTCAGTACTTC. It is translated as CSLEGGLAWGLAKNIQYF.